This TCR beta chain was observed in a study of tumor-infiltrating lymphocytes in primary liver carcinoma. Broader study findings: Found in all five tumor regions were only about 7.5-25% of top clones.

V was pared by 6 bases and J by 7 bases, with 10 bases of the junction left unmatched. The V gene's germline CDR1 is SGHNT and CDR2 YYREEE (reference sequence). The CDR3 has 13 amino acids. From unsorted bulk tissue weighing about 20-33 mg, DNA and RNA were co-extracted. More than 75% viable tumor cells made up every tumor sample. A constant-region primer primed TCR beta cDNA synthesis from about 0.45 ug of total RNA. Libraries for TCR beta were built through three nested multiplex PCR rounds, which together made up a slightly modified ARM-PCR procedure. The study ran its first two PCR rounds for around 10 cycles each, using TRBV1-TRBV30 forward primers and a C-beta reverse primer. MiXCR, applied by TCRdb to the multiplex PCR reads, yields one record per CDR3 protein. This sample has 65,000 to 90,000 distinct CDR3 sequences; 72% occur once, and the top ten carry roughly a fifth. In the case of this clonotype: Its antigen is not known.

Source material: liver tumor tissue from sampling region 1. Regarding subset: tumor region T1, superior pole. The chain couples TRBV5-4 to TRBJ2-7, with 7 bases that match TRBD2. The sequence came from a man aged 35 to 55 with primary liver carcinoma and hepatitis B virus infection. CDR3 amino acids: CASNLGTNREQYF. The CDR3 DNA follows: TGTGCCAGCAACTTAGGGACTAATCGTGAGCAGTACTTC.